The T cell receptor beta chain under discussion was sequenced for a study of cytomegalovirus exposure and HLA in healthy donors. Study-level findings and limits: A few CMV-associated chains were confirmed in vitro to be specific for CMV antigens. In a later analysis, parvovirus B19, influenza, CMV and Epstein-Barr virus appeared linked to several top co-occurrence clusters.

The PCR made use of 60 Vbeta and 13 Jbeta primers. The repertoire was sequenced with immunoSEQ multiplex PCR; TCRdb's copy has only in-frame clones and lacks some. The data contain about 130,000 clones, about a sixth of them singletons. With respect to this clone: The antigen remains undetermined.

The germline gives CDR1 SGHVS, CDR2 FQNEAQ. The CDR3 runs 15 residues. V lost 3 bases and J lost 5; bases outside the gene matches: 6. V gene TRBV7-8 combines with J gene TRBJ1-2, with 10 bases identical to TRBD1. The sample comprised PBMCs. This clonotype was sampled from a female donor in good health and CMV-seropositive. This CDR3 is CASSFGTGAGYGYTF. CDR3 sequence (DNA): TGTGCCAGCAGCTTCGGGACAGGGGCTGGGTATGGCTACACCTTC.